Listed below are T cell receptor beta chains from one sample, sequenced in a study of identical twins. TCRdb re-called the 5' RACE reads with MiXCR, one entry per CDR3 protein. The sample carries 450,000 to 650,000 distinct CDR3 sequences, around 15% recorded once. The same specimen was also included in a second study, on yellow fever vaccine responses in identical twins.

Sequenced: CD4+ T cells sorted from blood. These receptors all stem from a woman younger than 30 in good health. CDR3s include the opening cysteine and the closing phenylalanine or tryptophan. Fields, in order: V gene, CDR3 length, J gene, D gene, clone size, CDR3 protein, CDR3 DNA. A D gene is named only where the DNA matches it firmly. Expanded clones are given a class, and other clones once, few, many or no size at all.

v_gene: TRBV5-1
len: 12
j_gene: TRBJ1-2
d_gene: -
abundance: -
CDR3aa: CASSLAREGYTF
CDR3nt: TGCGCCAGCAGCTTGGCAAGGGAGGGCTACACCTTC

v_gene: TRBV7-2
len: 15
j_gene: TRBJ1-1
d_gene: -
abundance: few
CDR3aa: CASSLGGWDNTEAFF
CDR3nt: TGTGCCAGCAGCTTAGGAGGTTGGGATAACACTGAAGCTTTCTTT

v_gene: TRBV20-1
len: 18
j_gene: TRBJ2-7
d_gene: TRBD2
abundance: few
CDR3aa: CSARDLPSSGKSSYEQYF
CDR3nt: TGCAGTGCTAGAGATCTCCCGTCTAGCGGGAAGAGCTCCTACGAGCAGTACTTC

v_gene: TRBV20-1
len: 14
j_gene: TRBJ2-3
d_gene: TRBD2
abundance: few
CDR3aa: CSAVIAGGADTQYF
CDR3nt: TGCAGTGCTGTAATAGCGGGAGGGGCAGATACGCAGTATTTT

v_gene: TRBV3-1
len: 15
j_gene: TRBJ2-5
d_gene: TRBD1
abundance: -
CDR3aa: CASSPVQGAQETQYF
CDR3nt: TGTGCCAGCAGCCCCGTACAGGGGGCACAGGAGACCCAGTACTTC

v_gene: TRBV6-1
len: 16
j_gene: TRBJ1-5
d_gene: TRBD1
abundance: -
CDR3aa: CASRGRGQLGNQPQHF
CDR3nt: TGTGCCAGCAGAGGTAGGGGGCAGTTGGGCAATCAGCCCCAGCATTTT

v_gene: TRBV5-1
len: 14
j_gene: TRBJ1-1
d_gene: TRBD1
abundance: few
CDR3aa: CASSRDRQNTEAFF
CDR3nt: TGCGCCAGCAGCAGGGACAGGCAGAACACTGAAGCTTTCTTT

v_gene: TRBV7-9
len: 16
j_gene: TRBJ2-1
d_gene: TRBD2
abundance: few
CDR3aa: CASSLSAGGPYNEQFF
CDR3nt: TGTGCCAGCAGCTTATCGGCGGGAGGTCCCTACAATGAGCAGTTCTTC

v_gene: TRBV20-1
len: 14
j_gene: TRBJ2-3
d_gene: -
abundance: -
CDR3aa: CSARIGISTDTQYF
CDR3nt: TGCAGTGCTAGAATAGGTATTAGCACAGATACGCAGTATTTT

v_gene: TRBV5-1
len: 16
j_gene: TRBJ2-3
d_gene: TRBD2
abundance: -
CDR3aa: CASSLDGGGTTDTQYF
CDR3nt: TGCGCCAGCAGCTTGGACGGCGGGGGGACTACAGATACGCAGTATTTT